This T cell receptor beta chain was profiled in a study of cytomegalovirus exposure and HLA in healthy donors. Broader study findings: TCR beta V- and J-gene trimming was later associated with a missense DCLRE1C variant. Later findings reportedly placed an Asian-associated ancestry cluster below the roughly 700-donor mean for N-insertions. A later analysis, which compared TCR beta chains of equal frequency, found the HLA-associated ones more clonally expanded.

PCR primers comprised 60 Vbeta and 13 Jbeta primers. TCRdb's table, derived via immunoSEQ multiplex PCR, lists solely in-frame clones and lacks some. The data show about 90,000 clones, about 90% seen once. As concerns this clone: No antigen is known for it.

The source is a man between 18 and 29 years old in good health and CMV-seronegative. The sequenced sample consisted of PBMCs.

The chain's CDR3 is CASSTQGSHYEQYF. In DNA form, the CDR3 reads TGTGCCAGCAGTACACAGGGGTCACACTACGAGCAGTACTTC. The chain recombines TRBV2 with TRBJ2-7; 7 nucleotides align to TRBD1. This CDR3 has 14 residues. The V and J ends lost 5 bases and 3 bases, in that order; junction bases with no gene match: 7. CDR1 SNHLY and CDR2 FYNNEI come from the germline V gene.